Listed below are T cell receptor beta chains from one sample, sequenced in a study of Ad26.COV2.S vaccination and SARS-CoV-2 variants. TCRdb's table, derived via immunoSEQ multiplex PCR, lists solely in-frame clones and lacks some. The sample yields 400,000 to 450,000 clones, 90% seen once. The material was peripheral blood, obtained in a trial of Ad26.COV2.S vaccine versus placebo. The receptor source for this set is a person aged 18 to 65 who received the Ad26.COV2.S COVID-19 vaccine or a placebo. Each CDR3 is given with its conserved first and last residue. D genes are given only for firm matches. Size is omitted from some rows. Given values are once, few, many or a class for expanded clones.

once	TRBV5-1	TRBJ2-7	.	CASSSGDVSSYEQYF	TGCGCCAGCAGCTCGGGGGACGTAAGCTCCTACGAGCAGTACTTC
.	TRBV7-2	TRBJ2-7	TRBD2	CASSISGAGYEQYF	TGTGCCAGCAGCATTAGCGGGGCAGGCTACGAGCAGTACTTC
.	TRBV24-1	TRBJ2-7	.	CATSDLGGKGNEQYF	TGTGCCACCAGTGATTTGGGGGGGAAAGGGAACGAGCAGTACTTC
.	TRBV5-8	TRBJ1-5	.	CASSRVGQPQHF	TGTGCCAGCAGTAGGGTCGGTCAGCCCCAGCATTTT
few	TRBV10-3	TRBJ2-5	TRBD1	CAIRADRPDTETQYF	TGTGCCATCAGGGCGGACAGGCCTGACACAGAGACCCAGTACTTC
.	TRBV4-3	TRBJ1-5	.	CASSRDTSYQPQHF	TGCGCCAGCAGTCGGGACACTAGTTATCAGCCCCAGCATTTT
.	TRBV3-1/TRBV3-2	TRBJ1-4	.	CASSPRRPTNEKLFF	TGTGCCAGCAGCCCCAGGAGGCCGACTAATGAAAAACTGTTTTTT
.	TRBV28	TRBJ1-2	.	CASSLGGGYTF	TGTGCCAGCAGTTTGGGGGGAGGCTACACCTTC
once	TRBV20-1	TRBJ2-7	TRBD2	CSASVSVWGLALYEQYF	TGCAGTGCTAGTGTCTCAGTCTGGGGACTAGCCCTTTACGAGCAGTACTTC
.	TRBV7-2	TRBJ2-1	TRBD2	CASSPQGAGEGSYNEQFF	TGTGCCAGTTCCCCCCAGGGAGCGGGAGAAGGGTCCTACAATGAGCAGTTCTTC
.	TRBV7-9	TRBJ2-7	TRBD1	CASSGYRDRTTYEQYF	TGTGCCAGCAGCGGCTACCGGGACAGGACTACCTACGAGCAGTACTTC
.	TRBV7-6	TRBJ2-7	TRBD2	CASSLGTSGFSYEQYF	TGTGCCAGCAGCTTAGGGACTAGCGGATTCTCCTACGAGCAGTACTTC
.	TRBV6-1	TRBJ2-7	.	CASSEAYRTYEQYF	TGTGCCAGCAGTGAAGCCTACCGTACCTACGAGCAGTACTTC
few	TRBV11-2	TRBJ1-2	.	CASSLGATTGGYTF	TGTGCCAGCAGCTTAGGGGCAACTACGGGAGGCTACACCTTC
.	TRBV5-1	TRBJ1-1	.	CASSLAGRSEAFF	TGCGCCAGCAGCTTGGCGGGGAGATCTGAAGCTTTCTTT
.	TRBV6-4	TRBJ1-5	.	CASSSQGMPQPQHF	TGTGCCAGCAGTAGTCAGGGGATGCCTCAGCCCCAGCATTTT
.	TRBV6-2/TRBV6-3	TRBJ2-7	TRBD2	CASSGLAGGTVQDEQYF	TGTGCCAGCAGCGGACTAGCGGGAGGCACCGTCCAGGACGAGCAGTACTTC
once	TRBV2	TRBJ1-2	.	CASRNLQANGGYTF	TGTGCCAGCAGGAACTTACAGGCAAACGGGGGCTACACCTTC
.	TRBV6-2/TRBV6-3	TRBJ2-5	TRBD2	CASSYSGTPGTQYF	TGTGCCAGCAGTTATAGCGGGACCCCCGGGACCCAGTACTTC
once	TRBV5-4	TRBJ1-1	.	CASSLERAPENTEAFF	TGTGCCAGCAGCTTGGAGCGGGCCCCCGAGAACACTGAAGCTTTCTTT
.	TRBV7-2	TRBJ2-2	.	CASSLGSSSGGELFF	TGTGCCAGCAGCTTAGGCTCTAGTTCCGGCGGGGAGCTGTTTTTT
.	TRBV28	TRBJ2-7	.	CASSYSSYEQYF	TGTGCCAGCAGTTACTCCTCCTACGAGCAGTACTTC
.	TRBV4-2	TRBJ2-1	TRBD2	CASSQDKLAEYNEQFF	TGTGCCAGCAGCCAAGATAAACTAGCGGAATACAATGAGCAGTTCTTC
once	TRBV23-1	TRBJ2-5	.	CASVTTEQETQYF	TGCGCCAGCGTGACAACGGAGCAAGAGACCCAGTACTTC
.	TRBV28	TRBJ1-1	TRBD1	CASRRTGVWGRTEAFF	TGTGCCAGCAGGCGGACAGGGGTTTGGGGCCGCACTGAAGCTTTCTTT
.	TRBV15	TRBJ1-6	TRBD1	CATSLSGQGNSPLHF	TGTGCCACCAGTCTGTCGGGACAGGGAAATTCACCCCTCCACTTT
.	TRBV7-2	TRBJ2-7	.	CASSLQGTAEQYF	TGTGCCAGCAGCTTGCAGGGAACAGCCGAGCAGTACTTC
few	TRBV6-2/TRBV6-3	TRBJ2-7	.	CASSPLSYEQYF	TGTGCCAGCAGCCCGCTTTCCTACGAGCAGTACTTC
.	TRBV4-1	TRBJ2-7	.	CASSQVQGSYEQYF	TGCGCCAGCAGCCAAGTTCAGGGGTCCTACGAGCAGTACTTC
.	TRBV27	TRBJ2-3	TRBD2	CASSAGTSGSTDTQYF	TGTGCCAGCAGTGCCGGGACTAGCGGAAGCACAGATACGCAGTATTTT
.	TRBV28	TRBJ1-5	.	CASSRYSNQPQHF	TGTGCCAGCAGTCGTTACAGCAATCAGCCCCAGCATTTT
.	TRBV19	TRBJ2-1	.	CASSNYGSSGGYNEQFF	TGTGCCAGTAGTAACTACGGTTCGAGTGGCGGATACAATGAGCAGTTCTTC
.	TRBV11-2	TRBJ2-7	.	CASSSQRPPGEQYF	TGTGCCAGCAGCTCTCAGAGGCCCCCGGGCGAGCAGTACTTC
.	TRBV5-1	TRBJ2-3	TRBD2	CASSSELAGATDTQYF	TGCGCCAGCAGCTCCGAGTTGGCGGGAGCAACAGATACGCAGTATTTT
few	TRBV28	TRBJ2-1	.	CASRASGWGNNEQFF	TGTGCCAGCAGAGCCTCAGGGTGGGGCAACAATGAGCAGTTCTTC
few	TRBV30	TRBJ2-7	.	CAWSVRTGDEQYF	TGTGCCTGGAGTGTACGAACGGGGGACGAGCAGTACTTC
.	TRBV6-5	TRBJ1-2	.	CASTLGGRNYGYTF	TGTGCCAGCACCCTGGGGGGCAGGAACTATGGCTACACCTTC
.	TRBV30	TRBJ1-2	.	CAWSVTVQGYGYTF	TGTGCCTGGAGTGTAACTGTCCAGGGCTATGGCTACACCTTC
.	TRBV9	TRBJ2-1	.	CASSGRTGSGSYNEQFF	TGTGCCAGCAGCGGGAGAACAGGGTCCGGATCCTACAATGAGCAGTTCTTC
.	TRBV6-5	TRBJ1-5	.	CASSLTGLNQPQHF	TGTGCCAGCAGTCTCACAGGGCTCAATCAGCCCCAGCATTTT
.	TRBV30	TRBJ1-1	TRBD1	CAWSVPGQGNTEAFF	TGTGCCTGGAGTGTACCGGGACAGGGAAACACTGAAGCTTTCTTT
.	TRBV18	TRBJ2-5	TRBD2	CASSPPTSGIKTQYF	TGTGCCAGCTCTCCCCCGACTAGCGGGATTAAGACCCAGTACTTC
once	TRBV4-3	TRBJ2-2	TRBD1	CASSPRQGANTGELFF	TGCGCCAGCAGCCCCAGACAGGGGGCGAACACCGGGGAGCTGTTTTTT
.	TRBV7-9	TRBJ2-7	TRBD2	CASSLVTSGRFSHEQYF	TGTGCCAGCAGCTTAGTAACGAGCGGGAGGTTTTCCCACGAGCAGTACTTC
.	TRBV12-3/TRBV12-4	TRBJ2-7	.	CASSLAPRTEQYF	TGTGCCAGCAGTTTAGCTCCCCGTACGGAGCAGTACTTC
.	TRBV11-2	TRBJ1-1	.	CASSLFRGEAGKPTEAFF	TGTGCCAGCAGCTTATTTAGGGGTGAGGCGGGGAAGCCGACTGAAGCTTTCTTT
.	TRBV7-3	TRBJ2-6	.	CASSPFSLSGANVLTF	TGTGCCAGCAGTCCATTTAGCCTCTCTGGGGCCAACGTCCTGACTTTC
.	TRBV5-5	TRBJ2-1	TRBD2	CASSFGRVSYNEQFF	TGTGCCAGCAGCTTTGGGAGGGTCTCCTACAATGAGCAGTTCTTC
.	TRBV6-1	TRBJ1-1	.	CASSELRTAEAFF	TGTGCCAGCAGTGAATTAAGGACGGCTGAAGCTTTCTTT
.	TRBV5-5	TRBJ1-3	.	CASSLGRQGRNTIYF	TGTGCCAGCAGCCTAGGCAGGCAGGGACGAAACACCATATATTTT
few	TRBV30	TRBJ1-1	.	CAWSRDRYTEAFF	TGTGCCTGGAGTCGCGACAGGTACACTGAAGCTTTCTTT
.	TRBV12-5	TRBJ2-5	.	CASGVYHRVQETQYF	TGTGCTAGTGGGGTTTACCACAGGGTCCAAGAGACCCAGTACTTC
.	TRBV30	TRBJ2-3	TRBD2	CAWHQTSGTDTQYF	TGTGCCTGGCATCAGACTAGCGGTACAGATACGCAGTATTTT
.	TRBV3-1/TRBV3-2	TRBJ2-5	.	CASSQNERETQYF	TGTGCCAGCAGCCAGAATGAACGGGAGACCCAGTACTTC
.	TRBV9	TRBJ2-1	.	CASSLLGRAGDNEQFF	TGTGCCAGCAGCCTTTTAGGGCGGGCCGGGGACAATGAGCAGTTCTTC
few	TRBV7-2	TRBJ2-7	TRBD2	CASSPGTSVYEQYF	TGTGCCAGCAGCCCCGGGACTAGCGTCTACGAGCAGTACTTC
.	TRBV19	TRBJ2-7	.	CASSIPGRSYEQYF	TGTGCCAGTAGTATCCCGGGACGCTCCTACGAGCAGTACTTC
.	TRBV19	TRBJ1-2	.	CASSINGGSGYTF	TGTGCCAGTAGTATTAATGGGGGCTCTGGCTACACCTTC
.	TRBV7-8	TRBJ1-1	.	CASRRNQGINTEAFF	TGTGCCAGCAGGAGAAATCAGGGTATTAACACTGAAGCTTTCTTT
.	TRBV4-1	TRBJ1-4	.	CASSHLYEKLFF	TGCGCCAGCAGCCACCTCTATGAAAAACTGTTTTTT